These 9 T cell receptor beta chains came from one sample sequenced in a study of early stage breast cancer tumors. TCRdb's copy holds only in-frame clones and misses some; the assay was immunoSEQ multiplex PCR. The sample contains about 21,000 clones, about 75% of which appear only once. Input material: blood. These receptors were obtained from a person aged 55-75 years with breast cancer.

The rearrangement uses TRBV28 and TRBJ1-2, with a tentative D call TRBD1 (6 bases). Germline assignment: CDR1 MDHEN and CDR2 SYDVKM. Deletions cut 6 bases from V and 2 bases from J, with 19 bases between. The CDR3 is 16 amino acids. The CDR3 is CASSLHRGRGNYGYTF. CDR3 DNA sequence: TGTGCCAGCAGCTTGCACCGGGGCAGGGGAAACTATGGCTACACCTTC.

This clone was detected a few times. The chain has TRBV7-2 and TRBJ1-5; D is unclear. The CDR3 is 12 residues long. V was shortened by 5 bases and J by 0 bases, with 2 bases between the two germline ends. CDR1 and CDR2 from the germline V gene are SGHTA and FQGNSA. As DNA, the CDR3 is TGTGCCAGCAGCAATAGCAATCAGCCCCAGCATTTT. It encodes CASSNSNQPQHF.

The chain links TRBV5-6 to TRBJ1-1, with a tentative D call TRBD1 (6 bases). This CDR3 is built from 14 residues. Trimming removed 4 bases at V and 2 bases at J, with 12 bases between. The germline gives CDR1 SGHDT, CDR2 YYEEEE. The CDR3 region has the DNA TGTGCCAGCAGCCCGGGAGGGGGTAACACTGAAGCTTTCTTT. Translation: CASSPGGGNTEAFF.

The rearrangement uses TRBV27 and TRBJ1-5, with 7 bases aligning to TRBD1. Unmatched junction bases numbered 11, after V lost 6 bases and J lost 0 bases. There are 17 residues in the CDR3. Per the germline V gene, CDR1 is MNHEY and CDR2 is SMNVEV (reference sequence). This CDR3 reads CASSLTGESYSNQPQHF. The DNA of the CDR3 is TGTGCCAGCAGCCTAACAGGGGAGTCTTATAGCAATCAGCCCCAGCATTTT.

A few counts support this clone. J is TRBJ2-7 and V is TRBV6-5; TRBD2 is a possible D gene (6 bases). This CDR3 comprises 15 residues. Germline V gene lookup returns CDR1 MNHEY and CDR2 SVGAGI. V was shortened by 0 bases and J by 3 bases, with 12 bases between the two germline ends. CDR3 region: CASSYSKFGGYEQYF. The CDR3 region has the DNA TGTGCCAGCAGTTACTCGAAGTTCGGGGGCTACGAGCAGTACTTC.

CDR3: CASSLEESYNEQFF. CDR3 DNA: TGTGCCAGCAGTTTAGAAGAATCCTACAATGAGCAGTTCTTC. The chain has TRBV27 and TRBJ2-1; D is ambiguous. V lost 2 bases, J lost 1 base, and 6 bases lay in between. Germline lookup yields CDR1 MNHEY and CDR2 SMNVEV (reference sequence). CDR3 length: 14 amino acids.

A remark on this clone: A junction end diverges from the germline sequence, so it may reflect a read error. This chain joins TRBV29-1 and TRBJ2-3; 10 positions agree with TRBD2. This CDR3 has 16 residues. The germline CDR1 and CDR2 sequences are SQVTM and ANQGSEA. Here the CDR3 reads CSVEGSSGRATDTQYF. The CDR3 DNA follows: TGCAGCGTGGAAGGGTCAAGCGGGAGGGCCACAGATACGCAGTATTTT.

The CDR3 reads CASSPDRGGTGELFF. For the CDR3, the DNA is TGTGCCAGCAGCCCAGACAGGGGTGGCACCGGGGAGCTGTTTTTT. This rearrangement joins TRBV11-3 to TRBJ2-2, with 8 bases lining up with TRBD1. Germline-derived CDR1 and CDR2 are SGHNT and YENEEA. V shed 5 bases and J 4 bases; nucleotides not matched to a gene: 6. The CDR3 contains 15 residues.

This clone has a handful of counts. The rearrangement joins TRBV10-3 to TRBJ1-2; 8 bases line up with TRBD1. The J segment lost 7 bases and the V segment lost 4 bases, leaving 8 bases of the junction unmatched. CDR3 size: 14 residues. Germline CDR1 ENHRY, CDR2 SYGVKD. CDR3 loop: CAISVEQGGSGYTF. For the CDR3, the DNA is TGTGCCATCAGTGTGGAACAGGGGGGTAGTGGCTACACCTTC.